The next 8 T cell receptor beta chains were all read from a single sample in a study of shared clonotypes between healthy human individuals. Measured with immunoSEQ multiplex PCR; TCRdb has only the in-frame clones, and not every one. The sample lists just over 2,000,000 clones, over 85% occurring once. The sequencing sample was made of naive CD4+ T cells sorted from blood. Noted subset: CD45RA+ positively selected. These receptors were taken from a man aged 18-30 years in good health.

This clone was detected once. The sample has other DNA sequences that encode this CDR3 too. V gene TRBV6-1 combines with J gene TRBJ2-7; 9 bases line up with TRBD1. The CDR3 has 13 amino acids. J gave up 4 bases and V 6 bases, and 4 bases lay outside the gene matches. CDR1 is MNHNS, CDR2 SASEGT, per germline. The DNA for the CDR3 is TGTGCCAGCAGCCGGGACAGGGCTTACGAGCAGTACTTC. The encoded protein is CASSRDRAYEQYF.

This rearrangement joins TRBV7-9 to TRBJ1-2, with D perhaps matching TRBD1 (6 bases). This CDR3 region has 15 residues. Germline V gives CDR1 SEHNR, CDR2 FQNEAQ (reference sequence). V was pared by 5 bases and J by 4 bases, with 17 bases between. Here the CDR3 DNA reads TGTGCCAGCAGCGAAAATAGGGGGAGTAGCTATGGCTACACCTTC. Translation gives CASSENRGSSYGYTF.

J is TRBJ2-2 and V is TRBV19; no firm D call. The length of the CDR3 is 13 residues. CDR1 LNHDA and CDR2 SQIVND come from the germline V gene (reference sequence). The V end lost 1 base, the J end lost 8 bases, and 8 bases lay between the germline ends. CDR3: CASSIGGPGELFF. The CDR3, as DNA: TGTGCCAGTAGTATAGGAGGTCCTGGGGAGCTGTTTTTT.

This chain uses TRBV15 with TRBJ2-7; tentative D call: TRBD1 (6 bases). Per germline, CDR1 LNHNV and CDR2 YYDKDF (reference sequence). The CDR3 has 15 residues. V lost 5 bases and J 0 bases, leaving 14 bases between the germline ends. DNA for the CDR3: TGTGCCACCAGCCTGACTGGGGGCCTCTCCTACGAGCAGTACTTC. This translates into CATSLTGGLSYEQYF.

The chain joins TRBV30 to TRBJ1-2; 8 positions agree with TRBD1. J lost 9 bases, V lost 0 bases, and 9 bases had no gene match. This CDR3 has 14 amino acids. Per the germline V gene, CDR1 is GTSNPN and CDR2 is SVGIG (reference sequence). The CDR3 here is CAWSVVRDRGSYTF. The CDR3 DNA reads TGTGCCTGGAGTGTAGTAAGAGACAGGGGAAGCTACACCTTC.

This rearrangement joins TRBV9 to TRBJ2-7; D might be TRBD2 (6 bases). The CDR3 is 14 amino acids. Trimming removed 0 bases from V and 6 bases from J, with 13 bases in between. Germline V CDR1 and CDR2: SGDLS, YYNGEE. DNA for the CDR3: TGTGCCAGCAGCGTAGAGATTGTGGGGGGCGAGCAGTACTTC. Amino acids: CASSVEIVGGEQYF. Variable domain in full (rest from reference TRBV9 and TRBJ2-7): DSGVTQTPKHLITATGQRVTLRCSPRSGDLSVYWYQQSLDQGLQFLIQYYNGEERAKGNILERFSAQQFPDLHSELNLSSLELGDSALYFCASSVEIVGGEQYFGPGTRLTVT.

This chain connects TRBV18 to TRBJ1-1; maybe TRBD1 (6 bases). The CDR3 is 16 residues long. The germline V gene encodes CDR1 KGHSH and CDR2 LQKENI. V lost 2 bases, J lost 2 bases, and 15 bases lay in between. The CDR3 reads CASSPSIQTGNTEAFF. The CDR3 DNA reads TGTGCCAGCTCACCATCGATACAGACAGGAAACACTGAAGCTTTCTTT.

The chain combines TRBV7-8 with TRBJ2-5; D possibly corresponds to TRBD1 (6 bases). Germline V gene lookup returns CDR1 SGHVS and CDR2 FQNEAQ. The V gene lost 3 bases and the J gene lost 1 base, with 9 bases spanning the gap. The CDR3 spans 14 residues. The CDR3 DNA follows: TGTGCCAGCAGCTTGGACAGTCTCCAAGAGACCCAGTACTTC. It is translated as CASSLDSLQETQYF.